These T cell receptor beta chains were read from a single sample in a study of T cell responses to AZD1222 COVID-19 vaccine. The repertoire was sequenced with immunoSEQ multiplex PCR; TCRdb's copy has only in-frame clones and lacks some. In the table there are about 110,000 clones, about four fifths of which are singletons. The source material was peripheral blood, sampled on day 0 of AZD1222 vaccination. The receptors shown here come from an adult in good health. Both conserved end residues are part of each CDR3. The D gene is left open where the match is weak. Not all rows give a size; the values are once, few, many and, for expanded clones, a class.

clone_size	v_call	cdr3_length	d_call	j_call	cdr3_nt	cdr3_aa
-	TRBV19	14	-	TRBJ1-1	TGTGCCAGTAGTATGACGCGTCTGAACACTGAAGCTTTCTTT	CASSMTRLNTEAFF
-	TRBV5-5	13	-	TRBJ2-2	TGTGCCAGCAGCTTGGGGACCACCGGGGAGCTGTTTTTT	CASSLGTTGELFF
-	TRBV7-2	15	-	TRBJ1-1	TGTGCCAGCAGCCCCTTCAGGGGCGGTGGCACTGAAGCTTTCTTT	CASSPFRGGGTEAFF
once	TRBV7-2	14	TRBD2	TRBJ2-7	TGTGCCAGCAGACACAGCGGGGGGGCGTACGAGCAGTACTTC	CASRHSGGAYEQYF
-	TRBV19	16	TRBD2	TRBJ2-5	TGTGCCAGTAGTATGTGGGAAGCGGGAGGAAAAGAGACCCAGTACTTC	CASSMWEAGGKETQYF
-	TRBV5-1	16	-	TRBJ2-2	TGCGCCAGCAGCTGGAGTGGGGGCGGGAACACCGGGGAGCTGTTTTTT	CASSWSGGGNTGELFF
-	TRBV3-1/TRBV3-2	17	-	TRBJ2-5	TGTGCCAGCAGCCAAGCACGGGGCGGAGGGGGTTGGGAGACCCAGTACTTC	CASSQARGGGGWETQYF
-	TRBV2	12	-	TRBJ1-6	TGTGCCAGCAGACAGGGTAATTCACCCCTCCACTTT	CASRQGNSPLHF
-	TRBV6-5	13	-	TRBJ2-2	TGTGCCAGCAGTTCAGGGACCACCGGGGAGCTGTTTTTT	CASSSGTTGELFF
-	TRBV19	15	-	TRBJ2-1	TGTGCCAGTAGTATCCGGGGCACGCTACGGGATGAGCAGTTCTTC	CASSIRGTLRDEQFF
few	TRBV28	15	-	TRBJ1-5	TGTGCCAGCCTCCCATCGGGGGGTAGCAATCAGCCCCAGCATTTT	CASLPSGGSNQPQHF
few	TRBV21-1	12	-	TRBJ2-7	TGTGCCAGCAGCACCCGGACCTACGAGCAGTACTTC	CASSTRTYEQYF
-	TRBV28	14	TRBD1	TRBJ1-1	TGTGCCAGCACCATTGACAGGGGCCTGACTGAAGCTTTCTTT	CASTIDRGLTEAFF
-	TRBV4-3	16	-	TRBJ2-4	TGCGCCAGCAGCCAAGATATAGGTCCAGGTGGGGACATTCAGTACTTC	CASSQDIGPGGDIQYF
few	TRBV6-5	14	TRBD1	TRBJ2-7	TGTGCCAGCAGGGCAGGGGGCAGCTCCTACGAGCAGTACTTC	CASRAGGSSYEQYF
-	TRBV7-2	15	TRBD1	TRBJ1-5	TGTGCCAGCAGCTTGGGACAGGGGTTCAATCAGCCCCAGCATTTT	CASSLGQGFNQPQHF
-	TRBV27	13	-	TRBJ2-3	TGTGCCAGCAGTCCGACAGGCACAGATACGCAGTATTTT	CASSPTGTDTQYF
once	TRBV7-6	15	TRBD1	TRBJ1-2	TGTGCCAGCAGCTTAGCAGGACAGGGGATCGGTGGCTACACCTTC	CASSLAGQGIGGYTF
few	TRBV9	16	TRBD1	TRBJ2-7	TGTGCCAGCAGCGTTACCTCCGGGACAGGTTCCTACGAGCAGTACTTC	CASSVTSGTGSYEQYF
-	TRBV25-1	14	TRBD2	TRBJ2-5	TGTGCCACCCTCCCAGCGGGAGGGCCGGGAACCCAGTACTTC	CATLPAGGPGTQYF
few	TRBV13	17	TRBD2	TRBJ2-1	TGTGCCAGCAGCTTCGAGGGACTAGCGGGGGGTTCGAATGAGCAGTTCTTC	CASSFEGLAGGSNEQFF
-	TRBV9	16	-	TRBJ1-6	TGTGCCAGCAGCGAGAGAGGGGGGCAGTATAATTCACCCCTCCACTTT	CASSERGGQYNSPLHF
-	TRBV7-6	16	-	TRBJ2-1	TGTGCCAGCAGCCCAGTATCAGGGACTTCCTACAATGAGCAGTTCTTC	CASSPVSGTSYNEQFF
-	TRBV5-1	13	TRBD2	TRBJ2-5	TGCGCCAGCAGCACAGTGGGAGGGGAGACCCAGTACTTC	CASSTVGGETQYF
-	TRBV5-1	14	-	TRBJ1-2	TGCGCCAGCAGCTTGGGGCAGGGGAACTATGGCTACACCTTC	CASSLGQGNYGYTF
-	TRBV9	15	TRBD2	TRBJ2-5	TGTGCCAGCAGCGTAGCTGGGCTAGCGGGGGAGACCCAGTACTTC	CASSVAGLAGETQYF
few	TRBV5-1	13	-	TRBJ2-2	TGCGCCAGCAGCTTGGCCCCCACCGGGGAGCTGTTTTTT	CASSLAPTGELFF
-	TRBV6-2/TRBV6-3	14	-	TRBJ1-5	TGTGCCAGCAGTTACGTAGATAGCAATCAGCCCCAGCATTTT	CASSYVDSNQPQHF
-	TRBV2	15	-	TRBJ1-4	TGTGCCAGCAGTGGTATAGGGGCGAGGGATGAAAAACTGTTTTTT	CASSGIGARDEKLFF
-	TRBV7-2	15	TRBD2	TRBJ2-3	TGTGCCAGCAGCTATAGCGGGAGCCGGCAAGATACGCAGTATTTT	CASSYSGSRQDTQYF
-	TRBV9	14	-	TRBJ1-1	TGTGCCAGCATGAGGGGCAACTCGAACACTGAAGCTTTCTTT	CASMRGNSNTEAFF
-	TRBV7-2	13	-	TRBJ1-1	TGTGCCAGCAGCTTCGCCAGGGGCGCTGAAGCTTTCTTT	CASSFARGAEAFF
-	TRBV28	14	-	TRBJ1-3	TGTGCCAGCAGTTTCCGGAGTACTGGAAACACCATATATTTT	CASSFRSTGNTIYF
-	TRBV28	13	-	TRBJ1-5	TGTGCCAGCAACTATCGCCGCAATCAGCCCCAGCATTTT	CASNYRRNQPQHF
-	TRBV20-1	12	TRBD1	TRBJ1-2	TGCAGTGCTAGTGGACAGGGCTATGGCTACACCTTC	CSASGQGYGYTF
-	TRBV28	13	-	TRBJ1-1	TGTGCCAGCACGAGCCCGGGGAACACTGAAGCTTTCTTT	CASTSPGNTEAFF
-	TRBV19	14	-	TRBJ1-2	TGTGCCAGTAGTATTGGACCCGACAGCTATGGCTACACCTTC	CASSIGPDSYGYTF
few	TRBV7-2	15	TRBD2	TRBJ2-5	TGTGCCAGCGAACCTAAGGGAGGGCGGCTCGCAACCCAGTACTTC	CASEPKGGRLATQYF
once	TRBV20-1	15	-	TRBJ1-3	TGCAGTGCTAGTAGAGGGCTAGTCTCTGGAAACACCATATATTTT	CSASRGLVSGNTIYF
-	TRBV7-7	20	TRBD1	TRBJ2-4	TGTGCTAGCAGCCTGAGTCCCGGGACAGGAGAAGGAGTAGCCAAAAACATTCAGTACTTC	CASSLSPGTGEGVAKNIQYF
-	TRBV3-1/TRBV3-2	15	-	TRBJ2-6	TGTGCCAGCAGCCAGGGGAATTCTGGGGCCAACGTCCTGACTTTC	CASSQGNSGANVLTF
-	TRBV4-1	14	-	TRBJ2-1	TGCGCCAGCAGCCGAGAAGACAGGAACAATGAGCAGTTCTTC	CASSREDRNNEQFF
-	TRBV11-2	15	-	TRBJ2-7	TGTGCCAGCAGCTTAGGATCGGTGGCATCCCTCGAGCAGTACTTC	CASSLGSVASLEQYF
-	TRBV28	15	-	TRBJ2-7	TGTGCCAGCAGCGGAGCGGGCGCCTACTCCTACGAGCAGTACTTC	CASSGAGAYSYEQYF
-	TRBV7-2	13	-	TRBJ2-5	TGTGCCAGCAGCTTCCAGACTAGGGGGACCCAGTACTTC	CASSFQTRGTQYF
-	TRBV6-2/TRBV6-3	13	-	TRBJ2-5	TGTGCCAGCAGCAACGGAGGTAGGGTGCGGCAGTACTTC	CASSNGGRVRQYF
-	TRBV2	16	-	TRBJ1-3	TGTGCCAGCAGTCCCGGGACCCGTACCTCTGGAAACACCATATATTTT	CASSPGTRTSGNTIYF
-	TRBV7-2	17	TRBD2	TRBJ2-1	TGTGCCAGCAGCTTAGGGGGACTAGCGGGGACCGGGAATGAGCAGTTCTTC	CASSLGGLAGTGNEQFF
-	TRBV5-1	16	-	TRBJ2-7	TGCGCCAGCAGCAGGTCCGGTACGGTGAGCTCCTACGAGCAGTACTTC	CASSRSGTVSSYEQYF
-	TRBV24-1	18	-	TRBJ2-5	TGTGCCACCAGTGATTCTCGGGCCCCGACGGGCCTTCAAGAGACCCAGTACTTC	CATSDSRAPTGLQETQYF